This TCR beta chain was profiled in a study of PD-1 blockade in classical Hodgkin lymphoma. No patient escaped relapse after autologous stem cell transplantation, and brentuximab vedotin exposure varied. Only in-frame clones appear in the TCRdb table, and some are missing; sequencing was by immunoSEQ multiplex PCR. The data contain tens of thousands of clones, approximately 82% of them singletons. The CDR3 consists of 15 residues. Trimming pared 0 bases from V and 1 base from J, leaving 11 bases between. The germline V gene encodes CDR1 SGDLS and CDR2 YYNGEE. The origin of this receptor is a human donor with classical Hodgkin lymphoma. V and J are TRBV9 and TRBJ2-7; D is possibly TRBD2 (6 bases). The starting material was peripheral blood mononuclear cells (PBMCs), obtained before the second cycle of nivolumab. The CDR3 DNA is TGTGCCAGCAGCGTAGGCGCGGGATGGTCCTACGAGCAGTACTTC. Translation gives CASSVGAGWSYEQYF.